This T cell receptor beta chain was recovered during a study of beta chain features in type 1 diabetes. Since all of the isolated RNA was reverse transcribed, expressed TCRB transcripts were what got sequenced. The protocol was immunoSEQ multiplex PCR, while the TCRdb copy is restricted to in-frame clones and leaves out a portion. The top ten hold approximately 0.02% of the sample, which has approximately 340,000 clones, over 12% seen once. CDR3 length equals 13 residues. The V gene's germline CDR1 is SGHRS and CDR2 YFSETQ. V gave up 5 bases and J gave up 5 bases; unmatched junction bases: 3. This receptor was identified in a woman under 30 in good health. Sequencing input: naive CD4+ T cells from blood. The chain combines TRBV5-1 with TRBJ2-1, with 8 bases fitting TRBD2. The CDR3, as DNA: TGCGCCAGCAGTTATAGCGGGAACAATGAGCAGTTCTTC. It encodes CASSYSGNNEQFF.